The 30 T cell receptor beta chains reported below all come from one sample, sequenced in a study of blood T cell repertoires in COVID-19. Produced via immunoSEQ multiplex PCR; TCRdb's table is partial and in-frame only. Seen here are hundreds of thousands of clones, roughly 80% observed once, and the top ten hold around 9.3%. The source material was peripheral blood. The origin of the receptors is a woman over 75 with acute or convalescent COVID-19.

V and J are TRBV7-2 and TRBJ2-1; 7 bases are shared with TRBD1. CDR3 length: 15 amino acids. The junction had 6 bases not matched to a gene; V was cut back by 5 bases and J by 2 bases. In germline, CDR1 is SGHTA, CDR2 FQGNSA. The CDR3 reads CASSTHRGPYNEQFF. For the CDR3, the DNA is TGTGCCAGCAGCACCCACAGGGGCCCCTACAATGAGCAGTTCTTC.

The V gene is TRBV18, the J gene TRBJ1-2; 8 bases line up with TRBD1. The trim removed 2 bases at V and 3 bases at J, leaving 5 bases unmatched. The germline gives CDR1 KGHSH, CDR2 LQKENI. This CDR3 is built from 15 residues. The CDR3 loop is CASSPSLTGDYGYTF. In DNA form, the CDR3 reads TGTGCCAGCTCACCATCATTGACAGGGGACTATGGCTACACCTTC.

In this sample, this clone turned up a few times. The chain has TRBV5-6 and TRBJ2-1; 8 bases line up with TRBD2. Trimming removed 3 bases from V and 5 bases from J; junction bases left unmatched: 10. Germline CDR1 reads SGHDT; CDR2 reads YYEEEE. The CDR3 runs 16 residues. This CDR3 is CASSSFRGAGDNEQFF. CDR3 coding DNA: TGTGCCAGCAGCTCGTTCCGGGGAGCGGGAGACAATGAGCAGTTCTTC.

V is TRBV6-5 and J is TRBJ2-3, with D possibly TRBD2 on 6 matching bases. Trimming took 4 bases from V and 0 from J, leaving 14 bases between them. From germline, CDR1 is MNHEY and CDR2 SVGAGI. This CDR3 is built from 16 residues. The CDR3 nucleotides read TGTGCCAGCAGTTCCGTGGGGGGAACTAGCACAGATACGCAGTATTTT. The encoded protein is CASSSVGGTSTDTQYF.

This sequence joins TRBV5-1 and TRBJ2-2; 10 nucleotides agree with TRBD2. Germline loops: CDR1 SGHRS, CDR2 YFSETQ. V lost 2 bases and J lost 3; bases outside the gene matches: 1. The CDR3 sequence is 15 residues long. The CDR3 DNA reads as TGCGCCAGCAGCTTAAGCGGGGGGGACACCGGGGAGCTGTTTTTT. Protein sequence: CASSLSGGDTGELFF.

The chain combines TRBV18 with TRBJ1-5; D uncertain. The CDR3 is 13 residues long. Trimming left V 2 bases short and J 7 bases short, with 9 bases between. CDR1 and CDR2 (germline): KGHSH, LQKENI. CDR3 DNA: TGTGCCAGCTCACCAGCGGATGGCCAGCCCCAGCATTTT. Its translation: CASSPADGQPQHF.

The chain is built from TRBV7-9 and TRBJ2-7; D gene ambiguous. With 7 bases removed from V and 1 base from J, the gap between germline ends came to 8 bases. Looked up from germline, CDR1 is SEHNR and CDR2 is FQNEAQ (reference sequence). The CDR3 consists of 12 residues. The CDR3 nucleotides are TGTGCCAGCACCTCCGGGTCCTACGAGCAGTACTTC. Protein: CASTSGSYEQYF.

The chain carries TRBV28 and TRBJ2-1; 7 nucleotides align to TRBD2. V lost 7 bases to trimming and J lost 9 bases; unmatched junction nucleotides: 15. The CDR3 covers 15 residues. Germline V gene sequence: CDR1 MDHEN, CDR2 SYDVKM. For the CDR3, the DNA is TGTGCCAGCACCTACCGGTCGGGAGGCCGGGCTGAGCAGTTCTTC. Its protein product is CASTYRSGGRAEQFF.

V and J are TRBV19 and TRBJ1-4, with TRBD1 identical over 8 bases. The CDR3 has 18 amino acids. V was clipped by 5 bases and J by 0 bases; unmatched bases: 11. The germline gives CDR1 LNHDA, CDR2 SQIVND (reference sequence). Written as DNA, the CDR3 is TGTGCCAGTAGTGCGTGGACAGGGAAGGGGACAACTAATGAAAAACTGTTTTTT. Protein sequence: CASSAWTGKGTTNEKLFF.

The gene calls are TRBV27 and TRBJ2-7, with D maybe TRBD1 (6 bases). This CDR3 spans 14 amino acids. CDR1 MNHEY and CDR2 SMNVEV come from the germline V gene (reference sequence). The V gene lost 3 bases and the J gene lost 3 bases, with 12 bases spanning the gap. CDR3 bases: TGTGCCAGCAGTTTTCAGGGACACGGCTACGAGCAGTACTTC. Translating it yields CASSFQGHGYEQYF.

The chain recombines TRBV7-9 with TRBJ1-1, with 7 bases that match TRBD1. Germline assignment: CDR1 SEHNR and CDR2 FQNEAQ (reference sequence). The CDR3 consists of 18 residues. The V and J ends lost 5 bases and 2 bases, in that order; junction bases with no gene match: 17. CDR3 nucleotides: TGTGCCAGCAGCCGAACTACAAAGTTCGGGACAGTTAACACTGAAGCTTTCTTT. Its translation is CASSRTTKFGTVNTEAFF.

V is TRBV4-1 and J is TRBJ1-1, with a weak D call TRBD1 (5 bases). The CDR3 has 15 amino acids. The germline V gene encodes CDR1 MGHRA and CDR2 YSYEKL. Trimming stripped 2 bases from V and 1 base from J, with 11 bases between. CDR3 amino acids: CASSQTWGGNTEAFF. CDR3 sequence (DNA): TGCGCCAGCAGCCAAACCTGGGGGGGGAACACTGAAGCTTTCTTT.

The gene calls are TRBV6-6 and TRBJ1-2; D is possibly TRBD1 (5 bases). The CDR3 runs 14 residues. Germline V gene data show CDR1 as MNHNY and CDR2 as SVGAGI (reference sequence). The V and J ends lost 4 bases and 6 bases respectively, with 15 bases between them. This CDR3 reads CASSFEGDGNGYTF. CDR3 DNA: TGTGCCAGCAGTTTCGAAGGGGATGGAAATGGCTACACCTTC.

V is TRBV19 and J is TRBJ1-5; D remains unclear. The CDR3 totals 13 residues. Trimming removed 8 bases from V and 0 bases from J, with 8 bases in between. Germline values: CDR1 LNHDA, CDR2 SQIVND (reference sequence). DNA for the CDR3: TGTGCCAGTGTGGAGTATAGCAATCAGCCCCAGCATTTT. It codes for CASVEYSNQPQHF.

The J gene is TRBJ2-1, the V gene TRBV25-1; D gene unclear. CDR1 is MGHDK and CDR2 is SYGVNS in the germline V gene. The CDR3 is 17 residues long. Trimming took 1 base from V and 2 from J, leaving 15 bases between them. Here the CDR3 reads CASSESAGAVTYNEQFF. CDR3 DNA: TGTGCCAGCAGTGAATCGGCAGGTGCAGTCACCTACAATGAGCAGTTCTTC.

This clone was seen just once. The chain combines TRBV7-3 with TRBJ2-2; perhaps TRBD2 as D (6 bases). CDR3 length equals 16 residues. CDR1 and CDR2 from the germline V gene are SGHTA and FQGTGA. Trimming took off 5 bases at V and 1 base at J, with 14 bases between the two ends. The CDR3 DNA follows: TGTGCCAGCAGCCCGCGGCATAGCGGGAACACCGGGGAGCTGTTTTTT. It encodes CASSPRHSGNTGELFF.

This clone was recorded only once. The chain uses TRBV4-3 and TRBJ1-1, with 11 nucleotides matching TRBD1. This CDR3 is built from 15 residues. CDR1 is LGHNA, CDR2 YSLEER, per germline. The V and J ends lost 3 bases and 4 bases, in that order; junction bases with no gene match: 4. CDR3 nucleotide sequence: TGCGCCAGCAGCCAGGGACAGGGGGTCTTCACTGAAGCTTTCTTT. Translated, it gives CASSQGQGVFTEAFF.

The J gene is TRBJ1-4, the V gene TRBV7-2; 7 positions match TRBD1. Germline CDR1 is SGHTA and CDR2 is FQGNSA. The ends lost 2 bases at V and 1 base at J; junction bases unmatched: 1. This CDR3 comprises 15 residues. The CDR3 here is CASSLRQGTNEKLFF. The CDR3 coding sequence is TGTGCCAGCAGCTTACGACAGGGAACTAATGAAAAACTGTTTTTT.

Only a few counts were recorded for this clone. This sequence joins TRBV3-1 (or the pseudogene TRBV3-2) and TRBJ2-7, with no clear D. Trimming cost V 2 bases and J 5 bases, with 13 bases left between them. This CDR3 is 14 amino acids long. Germline V gives CDR1 LGHDT, CDR2 YNNKEL (reference sequence). The CDR3: CASSQTSVRHEQYF. CDR3 DNA sequence: TGTGCCAGCAGCCAAACCAGCGTTAGGCACGAGCAGTACTTC.

The V call is TRBV6-4, the J call TRBJ2-1, with TRBD2 identical over 9 bases. Unmatched junction bases numbered 2, after V lost 3 bases and J lost 2 bases. The CDR3 length is 15 residues. CDR1 and CDR2 from the germline V gene are MRHNA and SNTAGT. The CDR3: CASSELAGTYNEQFF. The DNA of the CDR3 is TGTGCCAGCAGTGAACTAGCGGGTACCTACAATGAGCAGTTCTTC.

The chain joins TRBV5-1 to TRBJ2-1; TRBD2 matches at 9 bases. V shed 4 bases, J shed 6 bases, and the junction held 11 bases outside the gene matches. The V gene's germline CDR1 is SGHRS and CDR2 YFSETQ. The CDR3 runs 16 residues. The CDR3 spells CASSRSDAGGPNEQFF. For the CDR3, the DNA is TGCGCCAGCAGCCGCTCGGACGCGGGAGGGCCCAATGAGCAGTTCTTC. The full variable domain, completed using reference TRBV5-1 and TRBJ2-1, is KAGVTQTPRYLIKTRGQQVTLSCSPISGHRSVSWYQQTPGQGLQFLFEYFSETQRNKGNFPGRFSGRQFSNSRSEMNVSTLELGDSALYLCASSRSDAGGPNEQFFGPGTRLTVL.

The count of this clone is one. The gene calls are TRBV11-3 and TRBJ1-1; no clear D. The CDR3 spans 13 residues. V was trimmed by 4 bases and J by 4 bases, leaving 10 bases between them. Germline CDR1 and CDR2: SGHNT and YENEEA. The CDR3 region is CASSSIGSTEAFF. CDR3 DNA sequence: TGTGCCAGCAGCTCCATAGGGAGCACTGAAGCTTTCTTT. Using reference TRBV11-3 and TRBJ1-1 for the parts outside the CDR3, the full variable domain is EAGVVQSPRYKIIEKKQPVAFWCNPISGHNTLYWYLQNLGQGPELLIRYENEEAVDDSQLPKDRFSAERLKGVDSTLKIQPAELGDSAVYLCASSSIGSTEAFFGQGTRLTVV.

The chain recombines TRBV27 with TRBJ2-3; no reliable D call. V lost 0 bases, J lost 6 bases, and 7 bases lay in between. CDR1 is MNHEY, CDR2 SMNVEV, per germline (reference sequence). The CDR3 spans 13 residues. In DNA, the CDR3 is TGTGCCAGCAGTTTATCCGAGAGGGATACGCAGTATTTT. It yields the protein CASSLSERDTQYF.

The CDR3 nucleotides read TGTGCCATCAGTCCAGGGGGCCGGAACACTGAAGCTTTCTTT. This gives the protein CAISPGGRNTEAFF. The genes are TRBV10-3 and TRBJ1-1; TRBD1 agrees at 8 bases. Germline lookup yields CDR1 ENHRY and CDR2 SYGVKD. There are 14 residues in the CDR3. J was trimmed by 1 base and V by 5 bases; bases with no gene match: 3.

The chain joins TRBV5-8 to TRBJ1-6, with TRBD1 matching over 8 bases. Germline-derived CDR1 and CDR2 are SGHTS and YDEGEE. The CDR3 is made up of 16 amino acids. V shed 3 bases and J 7 bases; nucleotides not matched to a gene: 9. CDR3 sequence: CASSWSQGARNSPLHF. The DNA of the CDR3 is TGTGCCAGCAGCTGGAGTCAGGGGGCAAGAAATTCACCCCTCCACTTT.

The chain links TRBV9 to TRBJ2-3, with TRBD2 matching over 9 bases. CDR1 and CDR2 (germline): SGDLS, YYNGEE. CDR3 length equals 16 residues. J gave up 6 bases and V 5 bases, and 13 bases lay outside the gene matches. CDR3 residues: CASSRSGRREGDTQYF. The CDR3 nucleotides are TGTGCCAGCAGTCGTAGCGGGAGACGGGAGGGGGATACGCAGTATTTT. The full variable domain, with the rest looked up from reference TRBV9 and TRBJ2-3, is DSGVTQTPKHLITATGQRVTLRCSPRSGDLSVYWYQQSLDQGLQFLIQYYNGEERAKGNILERFSAQQFPDLHSELNLSSLELGDSALYFCASSRSGRREGDTQYFGPGTRLTVL.

The V call is TRBV7-2, the J call TRBJ2-7; TRBD1 matches 11 bases. This CDR3 has 15 residues. The V gene end was trimmed by 4 bases and the J gene end by 3 bases; junction bases not matched to a gene: 5. Germline CDR1 is SGHTA and CDR2 is FQGNSA. In DNA form, the CDR3 reads TGTGCCAGCAGCTCCCGGGACAGGGGGGACTACGAGCAGTACTTC. This gives the protein CASSSRDRGDYEQYF.

There are a few counts of this clone. The J gene is TRBJ1-1, the V gene TRBV11-1, with D possibly TRBD1 on 5 matching bases. The CDR3 covers 14 residues. V was trimmed by 6 bases and J by 1 base, leaving 12 bases between them. Germline-derived CDR1 and CDR2 are SGHAT and FQDESV (reference sequence). The CDR3, as DNA: TGTGCCAGCAGTCAGGGTGGAAAGAACACTGAAGCTTTCTTT. Translation: CASSQGGKNTEAFF.

V gene TRBV13 combines with J gene TRBJ1-6; 10 bases line up with TRBD1. The CDR3 is 15 amino acids. Germline CDR1 PRHDT, CDR2 FYEKMQ (reference sequence). J was trimmed by 7 bases and V by 4 bases; bases with no gene match: 4. CDR3 nucleotide sequence: TGTGCCAGCAGCTGGGGGACAGGGGCCAATTCACCCCTCCACTTT. Translated: CASSWGTGANSPLHF.

The chain employs TRBV10-3 and TRBJ2-5, with 8 bases fitting TRBD2. The CDR3 runs 12 residues. V lost 5 bases, J lost 5 bases, and 1 base stayed unmatched. The germline CDR1 and CDR2 sequences are ENHRY and SYGVKD. CDR3 nucleotide sequence: TGTGCCATCAGTTTAGCGGGGGAGACCCAGTACTTC. It codes for CAISLAGETQYF.